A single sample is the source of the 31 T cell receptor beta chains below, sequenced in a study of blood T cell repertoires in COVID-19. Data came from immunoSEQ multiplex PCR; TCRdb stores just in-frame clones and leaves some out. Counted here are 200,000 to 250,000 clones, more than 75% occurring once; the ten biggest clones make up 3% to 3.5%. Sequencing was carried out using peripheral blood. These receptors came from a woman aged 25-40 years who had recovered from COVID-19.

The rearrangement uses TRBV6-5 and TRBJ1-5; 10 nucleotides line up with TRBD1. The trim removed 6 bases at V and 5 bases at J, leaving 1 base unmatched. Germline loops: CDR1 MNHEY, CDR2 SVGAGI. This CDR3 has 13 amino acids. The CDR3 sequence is CASRGQGDQPQHF. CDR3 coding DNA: TGTGCCAGCAGAGGACAGGGGGATCAGCCCCAGCATTTT.

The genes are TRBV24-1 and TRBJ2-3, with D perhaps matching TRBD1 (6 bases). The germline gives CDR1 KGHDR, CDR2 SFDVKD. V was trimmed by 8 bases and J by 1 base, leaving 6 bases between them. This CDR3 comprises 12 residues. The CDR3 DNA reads TGTGCCACCAAGGGGGGCACAGATACGCAGTATTTT. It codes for CATKGGTDTQYF.

CDR3 sequence reads: CASSLGWAGSYNEQFF. The CDR3 bases are TGTGCCAGCAGCTTAGGGTGGGCGGGGAGCTACAATGAGCAGTTCTTC. The chain combines TRBV11-2 with TRBJ2-1, with D perhaps TRBD2 (6 bases). The CDR3 covers 16 residues. V was clipped by 1 base and J by 3 bases, with 13 bases between them. Germline V gives CDR1 SGHAT, CDR2 FQNNGV. The complete variable domain, with remaining parts taken from reference TRBV11-2 and TRBJ2-1, reads EAGVAQSPRYKIIEKRQSVAFWCNPISGHATLYWYQQILGQGPKLLIQFQNNGVVDDSQLPKDRFSAERLKGVDSTLKIQPAKLEDSAVYLCASSLGWAGSYNEQFFGPGTRLTVL.

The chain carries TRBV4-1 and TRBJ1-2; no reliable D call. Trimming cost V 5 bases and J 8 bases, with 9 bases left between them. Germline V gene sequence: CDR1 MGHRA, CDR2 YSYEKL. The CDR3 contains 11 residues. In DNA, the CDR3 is TGCGCCAGCAGCGACGGAGAGGGCTACACCTTC. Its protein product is CASSDGEGYTF.

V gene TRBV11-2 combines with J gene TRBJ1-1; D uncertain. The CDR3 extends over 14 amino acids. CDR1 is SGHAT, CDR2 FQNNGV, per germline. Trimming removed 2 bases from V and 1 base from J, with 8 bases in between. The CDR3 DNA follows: TGTGCCAGCAGCTTAATCGGGTGGAACACTGAAGCTTTCTTT. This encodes CASSLIGWNTEAFF.

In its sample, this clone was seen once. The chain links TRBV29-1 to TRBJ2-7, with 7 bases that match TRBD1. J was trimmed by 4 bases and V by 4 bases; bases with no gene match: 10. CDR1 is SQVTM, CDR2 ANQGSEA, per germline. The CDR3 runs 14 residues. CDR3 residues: CSVGNRDSVYEQYF. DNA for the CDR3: TGCAGCGTTGGAAATAGGGACAGCGTATACGAGCAGTACTTC.

The CDR3 DNA reads as TGTGCCAGCAGTTACGGGGGGACCGGCGGCTACACCTTC. Translated, it gives CASSYGGTGGYTF. The V and J genes are TRBV6-5 and TRBJ1-2; maybe TRBD1 (5 bases). V was shortened by 2 bases and J by 8 bases, with 12 bases between the two germline ends. This CDR3 has 13 amino acids. Germline V gene data show CDR1 as MNHEY and CDR2 as SVGAGI.

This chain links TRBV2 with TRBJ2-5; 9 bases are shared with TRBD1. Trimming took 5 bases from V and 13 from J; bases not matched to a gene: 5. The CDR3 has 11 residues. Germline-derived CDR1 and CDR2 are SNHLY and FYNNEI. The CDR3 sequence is CASSKTGGLYF. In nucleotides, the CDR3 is TGTGCCAGCAGTAAAACAGGGGGCCTGTACTTC.

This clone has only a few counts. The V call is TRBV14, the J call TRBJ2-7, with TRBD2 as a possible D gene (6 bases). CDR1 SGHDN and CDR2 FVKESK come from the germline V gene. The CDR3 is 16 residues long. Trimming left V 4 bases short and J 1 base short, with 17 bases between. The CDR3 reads CASSPGSREESYEQYF. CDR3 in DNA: TGTGCCAGCAGCCCCGGGAGCAGGGAGGAGTCCTACGAGCAGTACTTC.

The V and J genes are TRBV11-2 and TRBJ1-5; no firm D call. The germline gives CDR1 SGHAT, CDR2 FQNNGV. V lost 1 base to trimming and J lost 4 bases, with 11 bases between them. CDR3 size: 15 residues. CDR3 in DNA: TGTGCCAGCAGCTTAGGAGGTGGTCGAAATCAGCCCCAGCATTTT. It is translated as CASSLGGGRNQPQHF.

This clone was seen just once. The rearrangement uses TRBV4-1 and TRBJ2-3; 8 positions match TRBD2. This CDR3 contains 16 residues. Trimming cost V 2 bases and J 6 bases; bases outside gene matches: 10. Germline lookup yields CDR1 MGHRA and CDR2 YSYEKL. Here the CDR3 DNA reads TGCGCCAGCAGCCAATCCCCGGCGGGGGGATTGGATACGCAGTATTTT. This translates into CASSQSPAGGLDTQYF.

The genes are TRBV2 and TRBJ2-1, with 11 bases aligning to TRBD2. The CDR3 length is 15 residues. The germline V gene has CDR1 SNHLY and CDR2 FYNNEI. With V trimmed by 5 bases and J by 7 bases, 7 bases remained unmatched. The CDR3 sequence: CASSYGTSGGNEQFF. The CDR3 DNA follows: TGTGCCAGCAGTTATGGAACTAGCGGGGGTAATGAGCAGTTCTTC.

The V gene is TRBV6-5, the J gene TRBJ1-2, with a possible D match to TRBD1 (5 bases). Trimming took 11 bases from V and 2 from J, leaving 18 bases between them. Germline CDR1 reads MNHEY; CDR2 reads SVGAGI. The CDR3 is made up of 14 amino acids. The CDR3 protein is CASWGGARNYGYTF. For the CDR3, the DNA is TGTGCCTCATGGGGAGGGGCAAGAAACTATGGCTACACCTTC.

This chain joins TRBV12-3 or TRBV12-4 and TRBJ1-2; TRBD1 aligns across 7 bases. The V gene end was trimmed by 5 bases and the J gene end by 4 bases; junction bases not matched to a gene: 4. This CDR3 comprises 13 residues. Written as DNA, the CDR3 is TGTGCCAGCAGTGGGACAGCCGCCTATGGCTACACCTTC. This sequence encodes CASSGTAAYGYTF.

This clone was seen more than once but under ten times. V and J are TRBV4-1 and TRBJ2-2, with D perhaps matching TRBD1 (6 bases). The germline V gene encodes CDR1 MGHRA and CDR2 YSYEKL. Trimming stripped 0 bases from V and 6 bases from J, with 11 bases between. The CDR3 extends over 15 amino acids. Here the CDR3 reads CASSQDGAGAGELFF. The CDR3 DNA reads TGCGCCAGCAGCCAAGATGGGGCAGGGGCCGGGGAGCTGTTTTTT.

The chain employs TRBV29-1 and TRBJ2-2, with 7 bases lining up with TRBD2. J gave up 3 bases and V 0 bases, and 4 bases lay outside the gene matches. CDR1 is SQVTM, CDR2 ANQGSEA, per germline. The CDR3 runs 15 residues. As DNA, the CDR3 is TGCAGCGTTGAAGAAGTAGGGAGGGACACCGGGGAGCTGTTTTTT. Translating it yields CSVEEVGRDTGELFF.

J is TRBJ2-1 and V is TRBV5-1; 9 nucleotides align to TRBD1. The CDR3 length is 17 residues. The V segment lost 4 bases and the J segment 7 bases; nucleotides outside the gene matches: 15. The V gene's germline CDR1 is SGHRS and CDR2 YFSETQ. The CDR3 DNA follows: TGCGCCAGCAGCCGGAGGGCCGGACAGGGGCTCGGGAATGAGCAGTTCTTC. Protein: CASSRRAGQGLGNEQFF.

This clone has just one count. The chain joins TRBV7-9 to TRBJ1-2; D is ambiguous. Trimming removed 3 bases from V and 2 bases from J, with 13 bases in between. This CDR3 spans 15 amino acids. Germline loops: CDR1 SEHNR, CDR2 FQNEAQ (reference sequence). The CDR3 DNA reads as TGTGCCAGCAGCTTCGAGGATCCATTCAACTATGGCTACACCTTC. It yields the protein CASSFEDPFNYGYTF.

This CDR3 is CAILSYEQYF. The CDR3, as DNA: TGTGCCATCCTTTCCTACGAGCAGTACTTC. This chain connects TRBV27 to TRBJ2-7; no clear D. V dropped 10 bases and J dropped 1 base, with 5 bases sitting between them. There are 10 residues in the CDR3. CDR1 and CDR2 (germline): MNHEY, SMNVEV (reference sequence).

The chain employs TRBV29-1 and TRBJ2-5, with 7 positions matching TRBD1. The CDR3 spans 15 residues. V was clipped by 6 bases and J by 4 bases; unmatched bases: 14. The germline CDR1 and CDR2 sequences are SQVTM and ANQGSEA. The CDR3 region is CSVVGGQLASETQYF. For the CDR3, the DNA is TGCAGCGTCGTTGGGGGACAGTTGGCGTCAGAGACCCAGTACTTC.

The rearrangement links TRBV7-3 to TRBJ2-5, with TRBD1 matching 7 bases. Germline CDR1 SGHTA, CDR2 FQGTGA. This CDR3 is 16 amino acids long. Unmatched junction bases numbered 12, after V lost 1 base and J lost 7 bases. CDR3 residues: CASSLIRQGYQGTQYF. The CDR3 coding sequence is TGTGCCAGCAGCTTAATTCGACAGGGTTATCAGGGGACCCAGTACTTC.

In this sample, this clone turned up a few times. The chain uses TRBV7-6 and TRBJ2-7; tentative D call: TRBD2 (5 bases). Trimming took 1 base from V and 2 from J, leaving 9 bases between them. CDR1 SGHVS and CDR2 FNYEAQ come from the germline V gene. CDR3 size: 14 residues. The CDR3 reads CASSLGGSTYEQYF. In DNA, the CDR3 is TGTGCCAGCAGCTTAGGTGGGAGCACCTACGAGCAGTACTTC.

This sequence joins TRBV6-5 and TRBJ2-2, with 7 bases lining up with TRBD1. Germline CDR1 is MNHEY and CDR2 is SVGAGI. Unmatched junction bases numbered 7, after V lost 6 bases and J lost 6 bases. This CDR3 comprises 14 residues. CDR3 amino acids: CASRRQGVPGELFF. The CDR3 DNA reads TGTGCCAGCAGACGCCAGGGGGTCCCCGGGGAGCTGTTTTTT.

The CDR3 is CASSLRTEETQYF. CDR3 sequence (DNA): TGTGCCAGCAGCTTAAGGACTGAGGAGACCCAGTACTTC. This chain connects TRBV11-1 to TRBJ2-5, with TRBD2 as a possible D gene (5 bases). V lost 2 bases and J 5 bases, leaving 9 bases between the germline ends. Germline V lookup: CDR1 SGHAT, CDR2 FQDESV (reference sequence). The CDR3 totals 13 residues.

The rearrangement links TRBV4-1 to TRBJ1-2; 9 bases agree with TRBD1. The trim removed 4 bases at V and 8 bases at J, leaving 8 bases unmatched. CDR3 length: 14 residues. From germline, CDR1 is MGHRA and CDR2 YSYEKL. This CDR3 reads CASSPGGTGKGYTF. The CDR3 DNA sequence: TGCGCCAGCAGCCCAGGGGGGACAGGGAAAGGCTACACCTTC.

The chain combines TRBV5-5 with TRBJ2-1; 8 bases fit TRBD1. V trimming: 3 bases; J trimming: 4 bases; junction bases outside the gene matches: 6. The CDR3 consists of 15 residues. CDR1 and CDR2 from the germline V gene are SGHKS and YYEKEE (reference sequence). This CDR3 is CASSSGQGWYNEQFF. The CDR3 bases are TGTGCCAGCAGCTCAGGACAGGGATGGTACAATGAGCAGTTCTTC. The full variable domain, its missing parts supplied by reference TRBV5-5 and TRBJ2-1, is DAGVTQSPTHLIKTRGQQVTLRCSPISGHKSVSWYQQVLGQGPQFIFQYYEKEERGRGNFPDRFSARQFPNYSSELNVNALLLGDSALYLCASSSGQGWYNEQFFGPGTRLTVL.

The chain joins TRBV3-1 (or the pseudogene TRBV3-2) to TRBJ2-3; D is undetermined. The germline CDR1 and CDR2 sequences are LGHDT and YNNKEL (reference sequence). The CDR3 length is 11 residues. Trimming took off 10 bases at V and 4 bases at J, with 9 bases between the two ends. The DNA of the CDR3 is TGTGCCACCAGGCACTCAGATACGCAGTATTTT. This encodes CATRHSDTQYF.

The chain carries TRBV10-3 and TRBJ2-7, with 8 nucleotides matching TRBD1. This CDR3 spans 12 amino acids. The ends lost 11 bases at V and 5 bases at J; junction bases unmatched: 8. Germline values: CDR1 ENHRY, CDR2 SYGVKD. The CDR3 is CAARDRPDEQYF. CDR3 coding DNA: TGTGCCGCCCGGGACAGGCCAGACGAGCAGTACTTC.

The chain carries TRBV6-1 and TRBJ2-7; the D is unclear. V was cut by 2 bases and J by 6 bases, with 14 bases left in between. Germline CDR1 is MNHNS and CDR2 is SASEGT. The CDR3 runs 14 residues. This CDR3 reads CASSERPLLGEQYF. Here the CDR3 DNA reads TGTGCCAGCAGTGAACGGCCCCTCCTAGGCGAGCAGTACTTC.

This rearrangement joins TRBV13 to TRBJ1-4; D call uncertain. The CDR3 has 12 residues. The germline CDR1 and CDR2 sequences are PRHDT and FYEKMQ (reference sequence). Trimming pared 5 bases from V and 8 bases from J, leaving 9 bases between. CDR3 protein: CASSTRGEKLFF. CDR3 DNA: TGTGCCAGCAGCACTCGAGGGGAAAAACTGTTTTTT. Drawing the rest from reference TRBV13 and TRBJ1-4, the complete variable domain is AAGVIQSPRHLIKEKRETATLKCYPIPRHDTVYWYQQGPGQDPQFLISFYEKMQSDKGSIPDRFSAQQFSDYHSELNMSSLELGDSALYFCASSTRGEKLFFGSGTQLSVL.

CDR3 protein: CASSYGPSKYQETQYF. The CDR3 coding sequence is TGTGCCAGCAGTTACGGGCCGTCCAAGTACCAAGAGACCCAGTACTTC. This rearrangement joins TRBV6-5 to TRBJ2-5; no definite D call. There are 16 residues in the CDR3. CDR1 is MNHEY, CDR2 SVGAGI, per germline. The germline V and J ends were trimmed by 2 bases and 0 bases, with 13 bases remaining between them.